This is a list of T cell receptor beta chains from one sample in a study of cytomegalovirus exposure and HLA in healthy donors. Assay: immunoSEQ multiplex PCR; the TCRdb copy retains only in-frame clones and omits some. Of some 170,000 clones listed, 75% to 80% were seen once; the top ten hold about 6.4%. Sequencing was performed on PBMCs. The receptors stem from a man aged 35 to 55 in good health and CMV-seropositive. Each CDR3 is given with its conserved first and last residue.

cdr3_length: 14; v_call: TRBV5-5; cdr3_aa: CASTMSGGSTEAFF
cdr3_length: 14; v_call: TRBV9; cdr3_aa: CASSLDSTNEKLFF
cdr3_length: 15; v_call: TRBV5-1; cdr3_aa: CASSLRGSNTGELFF
cdr3_length: 14; v_call: TRBV19; cdr3_aa: CASSIGAGAGELFF
cdr3_length: 11; v_call: TRBV5-1; cdr3_aa: CASSWGDEQYF
cdr3_length: 15; v_call: TRBV2; cdr3_aa: CAIPLGDSNADTQYF
cdr3_length: 15; v_call: TRBV5-1; cdr3_aa: CASSPPDYGANGLTF
cdr3_length: 15; v_call: TRBV29-1; cdr3_aa: CSVYGTDLSGNTIYF
cdr3_length: 19; v_call: TRBV7-8; cdr3_aa: CASSHRGIASGSSYNEQFF
cdr3_length: 15; v_call: TRBV28; cdr3_aa: CASKGGPLSSSSQYF
cdr3_length: 13; v_call: TRBV28; cdr3_aa: CASSLVSSSAQYF
cdr3_length: 16; v_call: TRBV27; cdr3_aa: CASSFYLAGAYNEQFF
cdr3_length: 16; v_call: TRBV27; cdr3_aa: CASSLKGGTGANVLTF
cdr3_length: 15; v_call: TRBV25-1; cdr3_aa: CASSELRQPSGKLFF
cdr3_length: 15; v_call: TRBV28; cdr3_aa: CASRGADRLYNEQFF
cdr3_length: 12; v_call: TRBV19; cdr3_aa: CASSIPGTEQYF
cdr3_length: 14; v_call: TRBV9; cdr3_aa: CASSVDGNDYEQYF
cdr3_length: 15; v_call: TRBV5-1; cdr3_aa: CASSLDPAANNEQFF
cdr3_length: 15; v_call: TRBV6-6; cdr3_aa: CASSPLGPSSYEQYF
cdr3_length: 13; v_call: TRBV11-2; cdr3_aa: CASSQESHEPQHF
cdr3_length: 13; v_call: TRBV19; cdr3_aa: CASSSTGYNEQFF
cdr3_length: 15; v_call: TRBV5-4; cdr3_aa: CASSSGQVVNYGYTF
cdr3_length: 15; v_call: TRBV7-2; cdr3_aa: CASRTLAGGSYEQYF
cdr3_length: 12; v_call: TRBV7-3; cdr3_aa: CASSSPTSPPAF
cdr3_length: 17; v_call: TRBV19; cdr3_aa: CASSFSPRTVMNTEAFF
cdr3_length: 15; v_call: TRBV19; cdr3_aa: CASSWGTSGTTEQFF
cdr3_length: 15; v_call: TRBV6-1; cdr3_aa: CASNTGQGSYNEQFF
cdr3_length: 19; v_call: TRBV23-1; cdr3_aa: CASRKEVRDRGLLNTEAFF
cdr3_length: 16; v_call: TRBV5-1; cdr3_aa: CASSGGTLSGANVLTF
cdr3_length: 17; v_call: TRBV27; cdr3_aa: CASSLVPPGQGNEKLFF
cdr3_length: 14; v_call: TRBV2; cdr3_aa: CASSPTSGRNEQFF
cdr3_length: 16; v_call: TRBV4-1; cdr3_aa: CASSQEGGQGYLRQFF
cdr3_length: 16; v_call: TRBV6-6; cdr3_aa: CASSFARDRGTYEQYF
cdr3_length: 16; v_call: TRBV6-5; cdr3_aa: CASSYSRGIITYEQYF
cdr3_length: 14; v_call: TRBV2; cdr3_aa: CASSGPRVSGEQYF
cdr3_length: 12; v_call: TRBV29-1; cdr3_aa: CSAGGVVETQYF
cdr3_length: 15; v_call: TRBV27; cdr3_aa: CASHGGAAHWGEQYF
cdr3_length: 14; v_call: TRBV27; cdr3_aa: CASSLTGAQQPQHF
cdr3_length: 13; v_call: TRBV6-1; cdr3_aa: CASWGGFADTQYF
cdr3_length: 15; v_call: TRBV5-6; cdr3_aa: CASSQTDRVSGELFF
cdr3_length: 16; v_call: TRBV5-1; cdr3_aa: CASSLGRGDLGTEAFF
cdr3_length: 14; v_call: TRBV10-2; cdr3_aa: CASSETGISYEQYF
cdr3_length: 13; v_call: TRBV11-3; cdr3_aa: CASSPGASYGYTF
cdr3_length: 20; v_call: TRBV5-1; cdr3_aa: CASSPLIGGAKSSGANVLTF
cdr3_length: 17; v_call: TRBV11-3; cdr3_aa: CASSLSGTSGNTGELFF
cdr3_length: 16; v_call: TRBV5-1; cdr3_aa: CASSLGGTSGRWEQFF
cdr3_length: 15; v_call: TRBV5-1; cdr3_aa: CASSWGRSQQETQYF
cdr3_length: 15; v_call: TRBV11-1; cdr3_aa: CASSPGGAGLYGYTF
cdr3_length: 15; v_call: TRBV7-8; cdr3_aa: CASSPFSGSTDTQYF
cdr3_length: 12; v_call: TRBV2; cdr3_aa: CASAPTGVPQHF
cdr3_length: 15; v_call: TRBV11-2; cdr3_aa: CASSLAARGTGEQYF